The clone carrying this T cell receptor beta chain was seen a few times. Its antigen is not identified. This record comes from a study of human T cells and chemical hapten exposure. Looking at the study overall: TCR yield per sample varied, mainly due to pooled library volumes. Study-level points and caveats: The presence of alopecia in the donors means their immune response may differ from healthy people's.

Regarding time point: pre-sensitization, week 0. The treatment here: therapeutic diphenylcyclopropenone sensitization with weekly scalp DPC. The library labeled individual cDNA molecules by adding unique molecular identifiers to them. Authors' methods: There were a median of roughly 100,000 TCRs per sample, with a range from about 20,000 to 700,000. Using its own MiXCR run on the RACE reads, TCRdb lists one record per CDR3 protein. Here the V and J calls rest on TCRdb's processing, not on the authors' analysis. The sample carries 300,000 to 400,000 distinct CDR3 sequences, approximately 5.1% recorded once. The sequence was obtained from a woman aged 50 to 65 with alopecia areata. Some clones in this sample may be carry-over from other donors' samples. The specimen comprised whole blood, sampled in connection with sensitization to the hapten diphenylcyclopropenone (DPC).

The CDR3 DNA follows: TGCGCCAGCAGCCTCCCCCCTAGCGGGGGGGGCAATGAGCAGTTCTTC. Translation gives CASSLPPSGGGNEQFF. The J gene is TRBJ2-1, the V gene TRBV5-1, with 12 positions matching TRBD2. The ends lost 4 bases at V and 6 bases at J; junction bases unmatched: 8. The V gene's germline CDR1 is SGHRS and CDR2 YFSETQ. This CDR3 spans 16 amino acids.